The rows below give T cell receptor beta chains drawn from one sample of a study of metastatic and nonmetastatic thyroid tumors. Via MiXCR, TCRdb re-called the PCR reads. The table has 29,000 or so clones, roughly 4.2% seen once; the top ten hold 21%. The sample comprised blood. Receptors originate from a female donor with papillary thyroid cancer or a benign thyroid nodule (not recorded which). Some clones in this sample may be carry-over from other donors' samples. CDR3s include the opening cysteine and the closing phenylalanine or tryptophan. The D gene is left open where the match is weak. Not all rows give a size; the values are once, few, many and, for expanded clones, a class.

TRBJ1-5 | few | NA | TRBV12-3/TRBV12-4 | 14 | CASIGKGVYQPQHF | TGTGCCAGCATTGGAAAGGGGGTCTATCAGCCGCAGCATTTT
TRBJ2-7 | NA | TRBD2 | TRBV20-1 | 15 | CSAGTGTSGRYEQYF | TGCAGTGCCGGAACCGGGACTAGCGGGAGATACGAGCAGTACTTC
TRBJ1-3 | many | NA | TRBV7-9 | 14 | CASSPSNSGNTIYF | TGTGCCAGCAGCCCCTCTAACAGTGGAAACACCATATATTTT
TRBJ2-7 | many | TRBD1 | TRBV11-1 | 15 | CASSLAERGRYEQYF | TGTGCCAGCAGCTTAGCAGAGAGGGGGCGATACGAGCAGTACTTC
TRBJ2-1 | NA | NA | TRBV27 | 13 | CASQRDESGEQFF | TGTGCCAGCCAACGGGACGAGTCCGGTGAGCAGTTCTTC
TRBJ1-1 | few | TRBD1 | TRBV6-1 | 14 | CASRSQGIHTEAFF | TGTGCCAGCAGGTCACAGGGGATCCACACTGAAGCTTTCTTT
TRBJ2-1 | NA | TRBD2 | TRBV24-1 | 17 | CATSDWPGTSVIDEQFF | TGTGCCACCAGTGATTGGCCCGGGACTAGCGTGATCGATGAGCAGTTCTTC
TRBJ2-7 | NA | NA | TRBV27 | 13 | CASSLGLRLEQYF | TGTGCCAGCAGTTTAGGCCTCCGCCTGGAGCAGTACTTC
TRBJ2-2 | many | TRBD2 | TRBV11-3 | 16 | CASSLDGGGSIGELFF | TGTGCCAGCAGCTTAGATGGCGGGGGGTCGATCGGGGAGCTGTTTTTT
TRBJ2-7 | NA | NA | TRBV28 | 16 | CASSRAELGLLYEQYF | TGTGCCAGCAGCCGCGCGGAGCTAGGGCTACTCTACGAGCAGTACTTC
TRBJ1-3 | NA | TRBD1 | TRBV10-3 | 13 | CAISESGGNTIYF | TGTGCCATCAGTGAGTCAGGGGGCAACACCATATATTTT
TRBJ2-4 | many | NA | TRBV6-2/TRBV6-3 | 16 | CASSLVDRIAKNIQYF | TGTGCCAGCAGTTTAGTGGACAGAATAGCCAAAAACATTCAGTACTTC
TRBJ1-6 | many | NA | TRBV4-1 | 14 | CASSQGVYNSPLHF | TGCGCCAGCAGCCAAGGGGTGTATAATTCACCCCTCCACTTT